This is a list of T cell receptor beta chains from one sample in a study of blood T cell repertoires in COVID-19. Assay used: immunoSEQ multiplex PCR; TCRdb lists only in-frame clones, some missing. The table includes roughly 190,000 clones, 70% to 90% detected once. The sequencing sample was made of peripheral blood. Receptor source: a woman in her 40s who had recovered from COVID-19. Each CDR3 is given with its conserved first and last residue. The D gene is left open where the match is weak.

d_gene: TRBD1
len: 13
v_gene: TRBV6-1
j_gene: TRBJ2-7
CDR3aa: CASSETGSREQYF
CDR3nt: TGTGCCAGCAGTGAGACAGGGAGCAGGGAGCAGTACTTC

d_gene: TRBD1
len: 20
v_gene: TRBV5-1
j_gene: TRBJ2-2
CDR3aa: CASSSTLLNRDRANTGELFF
CDR3nt: TGCGCCAGCAGCTCCACACTCTTAAACCGGGACAGGGCGAACACCGGGGAGCTGTTTTTT

d_gene: -
len: 16
v_gene: TRBV27
j_gene: TRBJ2-7
CDR3aa: CASRQGAGTFSYEQYF
CDR3nt: TGTGCCAGCAGGCAAGGGGCCGGGACTTTCAGTTACGAGCAGTACTTC

d_gene: -
len: 15
v_gene: TRBV11-1
j_gene: TRBJ2-7
CDR3aa: CASSLAYGGSYEQYF
CDR3nt: TGTGCCAGCAGCTTAGCCTACGGGGGCTCCTACGAGCAGTACTTC

d_gene: -
len: 14
v_gene: TRBV5-1
j_gene: TRBJ2-4
CDR3aa: CASSQGFGQNIQYF
CDR3nt: TGCGCCAGCAGTCAAGGATTTGGGCAAAACATTCAGTACTTC

d_gene: TRBD1
len: 14
v_gene: TRBV7-2
j_gene: TRBJ1-2
CDR3aa: CASSRSTGDIGYTF
CDR3nt: TGTGCCAGCAGTCGATCAACAGGGGACATTGGCTACACCTTC

d_gene: TRBD1
len: 14
v_gene: TRBV6-2/TRBV6-3
j_gene: TRBJ1-2
CDR3aa: CASSYGTGSYGYTF
CDR3nt: TGTGCCAGCAGTTACGGGACAGGGAGCTATGGCTACACCTTC

d_gene: -
len: 16
v_gene: TRBV7-2
j_gene: TRBJ1-4
CDR3aa: CASSGDSGLGGEKLFF
CDR3nt: TGTGCCAGCAGCGGCGACTCAGGATTAGGGGGTGAAAAACTGTTTTTT

d_gene: -
len: 14
v_gene: TRBV3-1/TRBV3-2
j_gene: TRBJ1-4
CDR3aa: CASSQGTGGEKLFF
CDR3nt: TGTGCCAGCAGCCAAGGTACGGGAGGCGAAAAACTGTTTTTT

d_gene: TRBD1
len: 16
v_gene: TRBV5-6
j_gene: TRBJ1-1
CDR3aa: CASRYGQGASTTEAFF
CDR3nt: TGTGCCAGCAGATATGGACAGGGGGCGTCTACCACTGAAGCTTTCTTT

d_gene: TRBD2
len: 15
v_gene: TRBV7-3
j_gene: TRBJ2-7
CDR3aa: CASSLAASGPYEQYF
CDR3nt: TGTGCCAGCAGTCTAGCGGCTAGCGGTCCCTACGAGCAGTACTTC

d_gene: TRBD1
len: 12
v_gene: TRBV19
j_gene: TRBJ1-2
CDR3aa: CASETGNYGYTF
CDR3nt: TGTGCCAGCGAGACAGGGAACTATGGCTACACCTTC

d_gene: TRBD1
len: 13
v_gene: TRBV29-1
j_gene: TRBJ2-3
CDR3aa: CSVRDSGTDTQYF
CDR3nt: TGCAGCGTTAGGGACAGTGGCACAGATACGCAGTATTTT

d_gene: -
len: 15
v_gene: TRBV5-1
j_gene: TRBJ2-1
CDR3aa: CASSLTGENYNEQFF
CDR3nt: TGCGCCAGCAGCTTAACAGGAGAGAACTACAATGAGCAGTTCTTC

d_gene: TRBD2
len: 21
v_gene: TRBV13
j_gene: TRBJ2-7
CDR3aa: CASSLSLVPDLSGRFNYEQYF
CDR3nt: TGTGCCAGCAGCTTAAGTCTTGTGCCAGACCTTAGCGGGAGGTTTAACTACGAGCAGTACTTC

d_gene: TRBD1
len: 15
v_gene: TRBV5-1
j_gene: TRBJ1-2
CDR3aa: CASSLNPDRGGGYTF
CDR3nt: TGCGCCAGCAGCTTAAATCCAGACAGGGGTGGTGGCTACACCTTC

d_gene: -
len: 15
v_gene: TRBV5-1
j_gene: TRBJ1-2
CDR3aa: CASSLAAAPGYGYTF
CDR3nt: TGCGCCAGCAGCTTGGCCGCAGCGCCTGGCTATGGCTACACCTTC

d_gene: -
len: 17
v_gene: TRBV19
j_gene: TRBJ2-7
CDR3aa: CASSIYVLLGSTYEQYF
CDR3nt: TGTGCCAGTAGTATTTATGTATTGTTGGGCAGCACCTACGAGCAGTACTTC

d_gene: -
len: 14
v_gene: TRBV28
j_gene: TRBJ1-4
CDR3aa: CASSSEDMNEKLFF
CDR3nt: TGTGCCAGCAGTTCAGAGGACATGAATGAAAAACTGTTTTTT

d_gene: -
len: 13
v_gene: TRBV11-3
j_gene: TRBJ1-6
CDR3aa: CASSLGYPAPLHF
CDR3nt: TGTGCCAGCAGCTTAGGTTACCCGGCACCCCTCCACTTT

d_gene: -
len: 13
v_gene: TRBV19
j_gene: TRBJ2-7
CDR3aa: CASSLTLEYEQYF
CDR3nt: TGTGCCAGTAGCCTAACACTGGAGTACGAGCAGTACTTC

d_gene: -
len: 15
v_gene: TRBV27
j_gene: TRBJ2-7
CDR3aa: CASSLSRGSSYEQYF
CDR3nt: TGTGCCAGCAGTTTATCGCGGGGTAGCTCCTACGAGCAGTACTTC

d_gene: TRBD1
len: 15
v_gene: TRBV9
j_gene: TRBJ2-7
CDR3aa: CASSAGTGGFYEQYF
CDR3nt: TGTGCCAGCAGCGCTGGGACAGGGGGATTCTACGAGCAGTACTTC

d_gene: -
len: 13
v_gene: TRBV30
j_gene: TRBJ2-3
CDR3aa: CAWSAGLADTQYF
CDR3nt: TGTGCCTGGAGTGCCGGACTGGCAGATACGCAGTATTTT

d_gene: -
len: 12
v_gene: TRBV10-3
j_gene: TRBJ2-7
CDR3aa: CAISQGSDEQYF
CDR3nt: TGTGCCATCAGCCAGGGATCCGACGAGCAGTACTTC

d_gene: -
len: 12
v_gene: TRBV29-1
j_gene: TRBJ2-1
CDR3aa: CSAGVWHNEQFF
CDR3nt: TGCAGCGCCGGGGTTTGGCACAATGAGCAGTTCTTC

d_gene: -
len: 16
v_gene: TRBV24-1
j_gene: TRBJ2-2
CDR3aa: CATSDLGRENTGELFF
CDR3nt: TGTGCCACCAGTGATTTGGGACGGGAGAACACCGGGGAGCTGTTTTTT

d_gene: TRBD2
len: 15
v_gene: TRBV19
j_gene: TRBJ2-1
CDR3aa: CASSPGLARYNEQFF
CDR3nt: TGTGCCAGTAGCCCTGGACTAGCGAGGTACAATGAGCAGTTCTTC

d_gene: -
len: 15
v_gene: TRBV7-6
j_gene: TRBJ2-7
CDR3aa: CASSLETGDFYEQYF
CDR3nt: TGTGCCAGCAGCTTAGAAACAGGGGACTTCTACGAGCAGTACTTC